The 12 T cell receptor beta chains listed next were all sequenced from one sample in a study of beta chain features in type 1 diabetes. cDNA synthesis used the whole RNA isolate, giving expressed TCRB sequences. Assay used: immunoSEQ multiplex PCR; TCRdb lists only in-frame clones, some missing. The sample includes 600,000 to 650,000 clones, 15% to 18% of them seen just once. Sequences were obtained from naive CD4+ T cells from blood. These receptors originate from a man between 18 and 35 years old in good health.

This clone was picked up a small number of times. This rearrangement joins TRBV19 to TRBJ2-7, with 8 bases lining up with TRBD2. CDR1 LNHDA and CDR2 SQIVND come from the germline V gene (reference sequence). The CDR3 consists of 15 residues. Trimming at V came to 2 bases and at J to 0 bases, leaving 3 bases not matched to a gene. CDR3 loop: CASSILAGHSYEQYF. The CDR3 nucleotides are TGTGCCAGTAGTATATTAGCGGGACACTCCTACGAGCAGTACTTC.

This clone came up a few times. The chain uses TRBV7-2 and TRBJ2-7, with unresolved D. This CDR3 spans 12 amino acids. The V end lost 3 bases, the J end lost 6 bases, and 9 bases lay between the germline ends. The germline CDR1 and CDR2 sequences are SGHTA and FQGNSA. The CDR3 protein is CASSFQVAEQYF. DNA of the CDR3: TGTGCCAGCAGCTTCCAGGTGGCCGAGCAGTACTTC.

This clone was counted a few times. Other DNA sequences in the same sample also yield this CDR3. The chain links TRBV30 to TRBJ2-7; a possible D gene is TRBD2 (6 bases). The germline V gene encodes CDR1 GTSNPN and CDR2 SVGIG (reference sequence). Trimming pared 6 bases from V and 0 bases from J, leaving 15 bases between. The CDR3 totals 14 residues. The CDR3 loop is CACIGRRGSYEQYF. As DNA, the CDR3 is TGTGCCTGTATTGGTCGGCGGGGCTCCTACGAGCAGTACTTC.

There are a few counts of this clone. This chain uses TRBV23-1 with TRBJ1-2; TRBD1 aligns across 11 bases. TRBV23-1 is recorded as an ORF, its role being uncertain. The CDR3 runs 16 residues. Trimming removed 2 bases from V and 4 bases from J; junction bases left unmatched: 6. CDR3 sequence (DNA): TGCGCCAGCAGTCAAAGGGGACAGGGGGAGATCTATGGCTACACCTTC. Its protein is CASSQRGQGEIYGYTF.

The rearrangement links TRBV5-1 to TRBJ2-7; 7 bases match TRBD1. There are 18 residues in the CDR3. Germline-derived CDR1 and CDR2 are SGHRS and YFSETQ. V lost 0 bases to trimming and J lost 3 bases; unmatched junction nucleotides: 15. The CDR3 loop is CASSLGWTGSLKDYEQYF. The DNA for the CDR3 is TGCGCCAGCAGCTTGGGATGGACAGGCTCATTAAAAGACTACGAGCAGTACTTC.

The J gene is TRBJ2-7, the V gene TRBV18; TRBD1 aligns across 10 bases. The CDR3 covers 18 residues. Trimming took 1 base from V and 5 from J; bases not matched to a gene: 14. Per germline, CDR1 KGHSH and CDR2 LQKENI. This chain's CDR3 is CASSPLGVSLTGGDEQYF. CDR3 coding DNA: TGTGCCAGCTCACCACTCGGGGTTTCCTTGACAGGGGGCGACGAGCAGTACTTC.

This clone was observed a handful of times. The chain is built from TRBV7-2 and TRBJ2-1; 13 bases fit TRBD2. Germline-derived CDR1 and CDR2 are SGHTA and FQGNSA. Trimming at V came to 5 bases and at J to 5 bases, leaving 9 bases not matched to a gene. The CDR3 sequence is 17 residues long. Written as DNA, the CDR3 is TGTGCCAGCAGCCCAGGGACTAGCGGGGCTCTTAACAATGAGCAGTTCTTC. Its protein is CASSPGTSGALNNEQFF.

This rearrangement joins TRBV27 to TRBJ1-1; D unresolved. The CDR3 consists of 14 residues. Germline V lookup: CDR1 MNHEY, CDR2 SMNVEV (reference sequence). The V end lost 3 bases, the J end lost 1 base, and 9 bases lay between the germline ends. The CDR3 DNA is TGTGCCAGCAGTTTTCGGGGTGCGAACACTGAAGCTTTCTTT. Translating gives CASSFRGANTEAFF.

This clone has more than one count but fewer than ten. The rearrangement uses TRBV9 and TRBJ1-2, with D perhaps matching TRBD1 (6 bases). Germline V CDR1 and CDR2: SGDLS, YYNGEE. The CDR3 sequence is 16 residues long. Trimming cost V 0 bases and J 5 bases, with 17 bases left between them. The CDR3 loop is CASSVGLRQDRYGYTF. CDR3 sequence (DNA): TGTGCCAGCAGCGTAGGTCTGAGACAGGATCGGTATGGCTACACCTTC. Based on the CDR3 plus reference TRBV9 and TRBJ1-2, the full variable domain is DSGVTQTPKHLITATGQRVTLRCSPRSGDLSVYWYQQSLDQGLQFLIQYYNGEERAKGNILERFSAQQFPDLHSELNLSSLELGDSALYFCASSVGLRQDRYGYTFGSGTRLTVV.

This chain connects TRBV4-3 to TRBJ1-5; the match to TRBD1 covers 9 bases. V lost 5 bases, J lost 7 bases, and 6 bases stayed unmatched. CDR1 is LGHNA and CDR2 is YSLEER in the germline V gene. The CDR3 sequence is 14 residues long. For the CDR3, the DNA is TGCGCCAGCAGCAAGGACAGGGGAGTCCAGCCCCAGCATTTT. Protein sequence: CASSKDRGVQPQHF.

The rearrangement joins TRBV14 to TRBJ2-1; the D is unclear. This CDR3 region has 13 residues. Germline V lookup: CDR1 SGHDN, CDR2 FVKESK. V gave up 5 bases and J gave up 9 bases, with 14 bases separating them. The CDR3 sequence: CASSVRAYLEQFF. In nucleotides, the CDR3 is TGTGCCAGCAGCGTTAGGGCATATCTTGAGCAGTTCTTC.

This clone has only a few counts. The chain links TRBV6-5 to TRBJ1-4; unclear D gene. Trimming took off 4 bases at V and 12 bases at J, with 9 bases between the two ends. CDR1 and CDR2 (germline): MNHEY, SVGAGI. This CDR3 spans 11 amino acids. The CDR3 DNA reads as TGTGCCAGCAGTTTAAGGGAAGAACTGTTTTTT. Translation: CASSLREELFF.